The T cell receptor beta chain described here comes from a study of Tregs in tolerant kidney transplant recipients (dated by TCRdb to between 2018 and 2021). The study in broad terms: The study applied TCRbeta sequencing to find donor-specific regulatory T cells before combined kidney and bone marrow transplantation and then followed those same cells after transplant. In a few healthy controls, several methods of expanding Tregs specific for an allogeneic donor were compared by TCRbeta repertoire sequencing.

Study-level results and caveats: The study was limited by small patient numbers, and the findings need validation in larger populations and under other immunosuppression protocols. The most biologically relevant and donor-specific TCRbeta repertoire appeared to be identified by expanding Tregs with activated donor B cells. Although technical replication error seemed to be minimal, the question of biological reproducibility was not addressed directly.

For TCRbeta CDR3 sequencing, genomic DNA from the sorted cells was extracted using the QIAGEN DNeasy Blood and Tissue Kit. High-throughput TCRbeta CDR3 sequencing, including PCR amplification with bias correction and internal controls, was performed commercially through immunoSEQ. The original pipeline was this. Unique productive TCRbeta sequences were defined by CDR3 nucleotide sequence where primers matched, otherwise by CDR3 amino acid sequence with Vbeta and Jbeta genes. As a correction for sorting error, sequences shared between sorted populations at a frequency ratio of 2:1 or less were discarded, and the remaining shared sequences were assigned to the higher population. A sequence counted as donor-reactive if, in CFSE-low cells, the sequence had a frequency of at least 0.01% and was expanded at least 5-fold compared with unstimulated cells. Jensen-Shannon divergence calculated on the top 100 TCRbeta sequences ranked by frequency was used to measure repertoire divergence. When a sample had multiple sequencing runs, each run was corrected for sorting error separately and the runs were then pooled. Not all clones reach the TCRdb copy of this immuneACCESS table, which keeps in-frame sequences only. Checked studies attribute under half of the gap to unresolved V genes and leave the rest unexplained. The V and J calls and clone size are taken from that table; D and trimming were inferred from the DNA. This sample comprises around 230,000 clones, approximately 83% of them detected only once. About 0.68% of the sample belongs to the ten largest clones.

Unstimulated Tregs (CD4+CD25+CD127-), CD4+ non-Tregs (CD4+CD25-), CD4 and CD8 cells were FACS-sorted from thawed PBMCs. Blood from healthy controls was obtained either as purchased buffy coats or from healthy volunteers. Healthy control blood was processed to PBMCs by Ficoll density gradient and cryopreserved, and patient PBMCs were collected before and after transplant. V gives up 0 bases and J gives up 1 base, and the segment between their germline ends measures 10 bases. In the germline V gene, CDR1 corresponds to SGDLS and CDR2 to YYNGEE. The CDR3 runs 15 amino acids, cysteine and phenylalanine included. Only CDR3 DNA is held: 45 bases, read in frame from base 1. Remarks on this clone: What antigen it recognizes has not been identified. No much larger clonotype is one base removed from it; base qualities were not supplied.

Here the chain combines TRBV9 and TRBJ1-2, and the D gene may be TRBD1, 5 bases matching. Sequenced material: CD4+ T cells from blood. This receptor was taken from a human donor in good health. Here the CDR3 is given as CASSVGRARNYGYTF. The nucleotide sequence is TGTGCCAGCAGCGTAGGCAGGGCCCGTAACTATGGCTACACCTTC.